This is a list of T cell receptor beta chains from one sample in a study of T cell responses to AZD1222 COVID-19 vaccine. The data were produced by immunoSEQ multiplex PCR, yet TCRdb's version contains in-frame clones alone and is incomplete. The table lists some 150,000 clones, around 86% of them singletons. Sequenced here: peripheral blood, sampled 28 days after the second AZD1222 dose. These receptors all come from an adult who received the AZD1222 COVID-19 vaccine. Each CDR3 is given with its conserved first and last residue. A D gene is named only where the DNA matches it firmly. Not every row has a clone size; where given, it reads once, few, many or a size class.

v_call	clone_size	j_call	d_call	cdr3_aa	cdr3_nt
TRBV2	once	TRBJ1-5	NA	CASNGGFNQPQHF	TGTGCCAGCAACGGGGGGTTCAATCAGCCCCAGCATTTT
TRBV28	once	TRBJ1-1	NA	CASALRQVGTEAFF	TGTGCCAGCGCACTAAGACAGGTTGGCACTGAAGCTTTCTTT
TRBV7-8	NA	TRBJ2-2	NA	CASKEGGPGELFF	TGTGCCAGCAAGGAAGGGGGTCCCGGGGAGCTGTTTTTT
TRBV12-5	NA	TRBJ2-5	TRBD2	CASALSGKETQYF	TGTGCTAGTGCCCTTAGCGGGAAAGAGACCCAGTACTTC
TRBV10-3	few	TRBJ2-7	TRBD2	CAISGTSYEQYF	TGTGCCATCAGTGGGACTAGCTACGAGCAGTACTTC
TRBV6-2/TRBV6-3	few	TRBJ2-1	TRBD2	CASSPSGDNEQFF	TGTGCCAGCAGCCCTAGCGGAGACAATGAGCAGTTCTTC
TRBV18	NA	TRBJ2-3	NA	CASSPVGSGSTDTQYF	TGTGCCAGCTCACCCGTAGGCAGCGGGAGCACAGATACGCAGTATTTT
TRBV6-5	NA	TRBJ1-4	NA	CASQLPGAPNEKLFF	TGTGCCAGCCAACTTCCCGGGGCGCCGAATGAAAAACTGTTTTTT
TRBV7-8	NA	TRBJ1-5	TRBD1	CASSLDRGQPQHF	TGTGCCAGCAGCTTAGACAGGGGTCAGCCCCAGCATTTT
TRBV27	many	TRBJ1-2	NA	CASSLAVGGDYGYTF	TGTGCCAGCAGTTTAGCAGTTGGGGGAGACTATGGCTACACCTTC
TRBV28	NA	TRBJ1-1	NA	CASSSGRGNTEAFF	TGTGCCAGCAGTTCCGGGAGGGGGAACACTGAAGCTTTCTTT
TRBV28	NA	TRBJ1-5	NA	CASSLNPGNGNQPQHF	TGTGCCAGCAGTCTCAATCCAGGGAACGGCAATCAGCCCCAGCATTTT
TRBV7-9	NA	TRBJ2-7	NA	CASSAVGEQYF	TGTGCCAGCAGCGCGGTGGGGGAGCAGTACTTC
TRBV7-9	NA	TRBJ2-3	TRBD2	CASSLTSGTDTQYF	TGTGCCAGCAGCTTAACTAGCGGGACAGATACGCAGTATTTT
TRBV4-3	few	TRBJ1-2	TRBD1	CASSQVGGTGYGYTF	TGCGCCAGCAGCCAAGTGGGGGGGACAGGTTATGGCTACACCTTC
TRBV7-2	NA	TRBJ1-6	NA	CASRPPQIGGNSPLHF	TGTGCCAGCAGACCGCCACAGATAGGGGGGAATTCACCCCTCCACTTT
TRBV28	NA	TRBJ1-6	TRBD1	CASSLRLGGQANSPLHF	TGTGCCAGCAGTTTAAGGTTAGGCGGACAGGCGAATTCACCCCTCCACTTT
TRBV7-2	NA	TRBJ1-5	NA	CASSLVPAGLGNQPQHF	TGTGCCAGCAGCTTAGTACCGGCGGGTCTTGGCAATCAGCCCCAGCATTTT
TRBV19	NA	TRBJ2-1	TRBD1	CASSIQGQGSYNEQFF	TGTGCCAGTAGTATACAGGGACAGGGATCCTACAATGAGCAGTTCTTC
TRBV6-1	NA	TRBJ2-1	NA	CASREEFEQFF	TGTGCCAGCAGGGAAGAATTTGAGCAGTTCTTC
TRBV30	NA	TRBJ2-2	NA	CAWSVDSTGELFF	TGTGCCTGGAGTGTAGATAGCACCGGGGAGCTGTTTTTT
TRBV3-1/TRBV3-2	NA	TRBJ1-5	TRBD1	CASSQFGTGSGQPQHF	TGTGCCAGCAGCCAGTTCGGGACAGGGTCTGGTCAGCCCCAGCATTTT
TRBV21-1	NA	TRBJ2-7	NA	CASSKRSFDSPYEQYF	TGTGCCAGCAGCAAAAGAAGCTTCGACAGCCCCTACGAGCAGTACTTC
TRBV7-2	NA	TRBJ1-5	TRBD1	CASSLGAGGISNQPQHF	TGTGCCAGCAGCTTAGGGGCAGGGGGCATTAGCAATCAGCCCCAGCATTTT
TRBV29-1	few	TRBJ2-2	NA	CSVGPGRSTGELFF	TGCAGCGTTGGTCCAGGGAGGTCCACCGGGGAGCTGTTTTTT
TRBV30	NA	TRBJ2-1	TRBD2	CAWTGTSGRVGEQFF	TGTGCCTGGACCGGGACTAGCGGGAGGGTTGGAGAGCAGTTCTTC
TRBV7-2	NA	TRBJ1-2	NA	CASSPGPGIIYGYTF	TGTGCCAGCAGCCCCGGCCCGGGGATAATCTATGGCTACACCTTC
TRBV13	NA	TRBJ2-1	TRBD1	CASTLGQGWNEQFF	TGTGCCAGCACCCTAGGACAGGGGTGGAATGAGCAGTTCTTC
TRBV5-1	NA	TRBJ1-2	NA	CASSFSVGGYGYTF	TGCGCCAGCAGCTTCTCGGTCGGCGGCTATGGCTACACCTTC
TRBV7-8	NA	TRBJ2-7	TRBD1	CASSRDRGQEQYF	TGTGCCAGCAGCCGGGACAGAGGCCAAGAGCAGTACTTC
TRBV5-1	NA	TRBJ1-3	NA	CASSLGLEHFGNTIYF	TGCGCCAGCAGCTTGGGTCTTGAACACTTTGGAAACACCATATATTTT
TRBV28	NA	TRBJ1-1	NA	CASSQTTGRAFF	TGTGCCAGCAGTCAAACCACGGGGAGAGCTTTCTTT
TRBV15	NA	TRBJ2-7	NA	CATRDVSSYEQYF	TGTGCCACCAGGGACGTATCATCCTACGAGCAGTACTTC
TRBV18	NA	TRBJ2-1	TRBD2	CASSPPGLAGANEQFF	TGTGCCAGCTCACCACCTGGACTAGCGGGAGCAAATGAGCAGTTCTTC
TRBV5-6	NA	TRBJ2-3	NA	CASSLKGTQYF	TGTGCCAGCAGCTTGAAAGGAACGCAGTATTTT
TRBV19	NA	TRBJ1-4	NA	CASGQEKLFF	TGTGCCAGTGGACAGGAAAAACTGTTTTTT
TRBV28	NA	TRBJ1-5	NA	CASRYPGPSNRPQHF	TGTGCCAGCAGATACCCGGGCCCGTCGAATCGGCCCCAGCATTTT
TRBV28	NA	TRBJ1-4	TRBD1	CASTAGGMGEKLFF	TGTGCCAGCACCGCAGGGGGCATGGGAGAAAAACTGTTTTTT
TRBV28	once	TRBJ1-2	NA	CASSLTANYGYTF	TGTGCCAGCAGTTTAACCGCTAACTATGGCTACACCTTC
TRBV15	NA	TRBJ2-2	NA	CATSRGGAPTGELFF	TGTGCCACCAGCAGAGGTGGAGCCCCGACCGGGGAGCTGTTTTTT